The 8 T cell receptor beta chains presented below share a single source sample, sequenced in a study of beta chain features in type 1 diabetes. Study-level results: Moderate yet significant TCRB CDR3 shortening was seen in Type 1 diabetes patients in all four CD4+ subsets.

These TCRs are of unknown antigen specificity. TCRB transcripts that were expressed got sequenced, as all of the isolated RNA had been reverse transcribed. Libraries were prepared by immunoSEQ multiplex PCR; TCRdb keeps only in-frame clonotypes and omits some of them. The profile shows about 160,000 clones, approximately 8% of them singletons. Sequencing was carried out using central memory CD4+ T cells from blood. Receptors were obtained from a woman in her forties with type 1 diabetes.

Only a few counts were recorded for this clone. J is TRBJ2-5 and V is TRBV30; 7 nucleotides agree with TRBD1. The CDR3 runs 15 residues. V shed 8 bases and J 5 bases; nucleotides not matched to a gene: 17. In germline, CDR1 is GTSNPN, CDR2 SVGIG (reference sequence). CDR3 sequence reads: CASSMRTGPWETQYF. The DNA of the CDR3 is TGTGCCAGTAGTATGCGGACAGGCCCTTGGGAGACCCAGTACTTC.

This clone was detected ten times or more. V usage is TRBV29-1 and J usage is TRBJ1-1, with D maybe TRBD1 (6 bases). CDR1 and CDR2 from the germline V gene are SQVTM and ANQGSEA. Trimming left V 1 base short and J 0 bases short, with 15 bases between. The CDR3 contains 16 residues. The CDR3 DNA reads TGCAGCGTTGAAGCTCGTGGGACAACTCTGAACACTGAAGCTTTCTTT. This sequence encodes CSVEARGTTLNTEAFF.

The chain employs TRBV4-3 and TRBJ1-2; D is possibly TRBD1 (5 bases). This CDR3 has 14 amino acids. V dropped 1 base and J dropped 4 bases, with 10 bases sitting between them. Germline assignment: CDR1 LGHNA and CDR2 YSLEER. CDR3 protein: CASSQGGAIYGYTF. In DNA form, the CDR3 reads TGCGCCAGCAGCCAAGGGGGCGCAATCTATGGCTACACCTTC.

The chain joins TRBV7-3 to TRBJ1-5; D not certain. V lost 0 bases and J 5 bases, leaving 5 bases between the germline ends. The CDR3 contains 13 residues. Per germline, CDR1 SGHTA and CDR2 FQGTGA. The CDR3, as DNA: TGTGCCAGCAGCTTAACCTACGATCAGCCCCAGCATTTT. Its translation is CASSLTYDQPQHF.

This clone showed up just a few times. This chain connects TRBV7-9 to TRBJ2-5; TRBD2 is a possible D gene (5 bases). Germline CDR1 SEHNR, CDR2 FQNEAQ (reference sequence). CDR3 length: 13 residues. Trimming stripped 2 bases from V and 11 bases from J, with 15 bases between. Written as DNA, the CDR3 is TGTGCCAGCAGCTTAAATCGTGAGGGAGAGCAGTACTTC. Its translation: CASSLNREGEQYF.

The gene calls are TRBV7-9 and TRBJ1-1; possibly TRBD1 for D (5 bases). CDR3 length equals 16 residues. CDR1 and CDR2 from the germline V gene are SEHNR and FQNEAQ (reference sequence). V dropped 6 bases and J dropped 4 bases, with 21 bases sitting between them. CDR3 protein: CASRGRGGEVGTEAFF. CDR3 DNA sequence: TGTGCCAGCAGGGGCCGGGGGGGAGAGGTCGGCACTGAAGCTTTCTTT.

CDR3 coding DNA: TGTGCCAGCAGTCACCCGACCGTAGGAGGAGCTTTCTTT. This encodes CASSHPTVGGAFF. This chain connects TRBV6-5 to TRBJ1-1, with D unresolved. V shed 5 bases and J shed 10 bases, with 17 bases lying between them. Per germline, CDR1 MNHEY and CDR2 SVGAGI. The CDR3 spans 13 residues.

This clone was seen at least ten times. The V and J genes are TRBV7-2 and TRBJ2-1; no definite D call. The CDR3 spans 12 residues. The germline CDR1 and CDR2 sequences are SGHTA and FQGNSA. V lost 3 bases, J lost 5 bases, and 5 bases lay in between. This CDR3 is CASSFGHNEQFF. The CDR3 DNA follows: TGTGCCAGCAGCTTTGGCCACAATGAGCAGTTCTTC.